The source of this T cell receptor (beta chain) is a study of T-cell memory formation after mild COVID-19 (dated by TCRdb to the early 2020s). At the level of the whole study: TCR sequence clusters from the two donors were largely donor specific. Two young, previously healthy adult volunteers made up the cohort, one male and one female. Longitudinal TCRalpha and TCRbeta repertoire sequencing tracked T-cell clones expanding and contracting after mild COVID-19 in two donors. General study outcomes and caveats: Some responding clones were found in pre-infection memory, which suggests that pre-existing cross-reactive memory T cells took part in the SARS-CoV-2 response. Only a couple of mild cases were covered by the study, and larger cohorts that include severe cases with pre-infection samples were considered necessary. Clones that contracted from day 15 to 85 showed balanced CD4/CD8 phenotypes, whereas a second wave of clones that expanded from day 15 to 37 leaned towards CD4+. Whether the second-wave clones peaking on day 37 were SARS-CoV-2 specific was not confirmed. Contracting CD4+ clones turned up mainly in the CM and EM memory subsets, whereas EMRA was where CD8+ clones were enriched.

Reads for this sample came from an Illumina NovaSeq 6000. Using 5'RACE with constant-segment primers, TCRalpha and TCRbeta cDNA libraries were constructed, with sample barcodes and unique molecular identifiers added in the process. RNA was extracted from every sample with Trizol reagent. Amplification of the libraries took two PCR steps, and the second step added a second sample barcode plus Illumina TruSeq adapters. The libraries were sequenced on an Illumina NovaSeq using 2 x 150 bp paired-end reads. From the authors' description of their analysis: The reads were demultiplexed and collapsed into UMI-guided consensus sequences using migec v1.2.7. With mixcr v2.1.11, UMI consensuses were aligned to TRA and TRB V and J templates and assembled into clonotypes. A clonotype was counted as expanded or contracted only when both edgeR and NoisET called the clonotype significant, with the noise models trained on biological replicates. edgeR calls used a false discovery rate-adjusted p below 0.01 and a log2 fold-change threshold of 1. PCA with hierarchical clustering of max-normalized trajectories of the 1000 most abundant clonotypes was used as exploratory dynamics analysis. Separately sequenced CD4+ and CD8+ repertoires were used to assign the CD4 or CD8 phenotype of responding clones. TCRdb handled the public reads itself, with Q25 trimming in fastp and clone calling in MiXCR, and kept productive beta chains. Rows are combined by CDR3 protein, so each entry shows the most common genes and DNA. TCRdb, not the authors, supplied the V and J calls. The table for this sample lists about 200,000 distinct CDR3 sequences; 16% of them were counted only once. The ten largest clones add up to around 1.9% of the sample.

Its CDR3 holds 17 amino acids, cysteine through phenylalanine. Only the CDR3 DNA is retained, 51 bases long and in frame from the first base. The germline V gene provides CDR1 SGHTA and CDR2 FQGNSA. V is trimmed back by 5 bases and J by 9 bases, and the junction contains 17 bases that no gene match accounts for. This clonotype was seen more than once but under ten times. The antigen it binds to is not known. Nothing much larger sits one base from this clone, and base qualities are not available. PBMCs were isolated by Ficoll-Paque density gradient centrifugation. This clonotype originated in an adult woman who had mild COVID-19 (a few samples of this study predate the infection). The sample titles of this study are shuffled in the database, so cell type and time point are left out; the donor was told from shared clones. The rearrangement joined TRBV7-2 to TRBJ2-3, with 10 bases matching TRBD2. What was sequenced was PBMCs or a T cell subset sorted from them (not recorded which). The CDR3 region: CASSPAPGSGRAGTQYF. The DNA sequence follows: TGTGCCAGCAGCCCGGCCCCCGGCAGCGGGAGGGCCGGAACGCAGTATTTT.